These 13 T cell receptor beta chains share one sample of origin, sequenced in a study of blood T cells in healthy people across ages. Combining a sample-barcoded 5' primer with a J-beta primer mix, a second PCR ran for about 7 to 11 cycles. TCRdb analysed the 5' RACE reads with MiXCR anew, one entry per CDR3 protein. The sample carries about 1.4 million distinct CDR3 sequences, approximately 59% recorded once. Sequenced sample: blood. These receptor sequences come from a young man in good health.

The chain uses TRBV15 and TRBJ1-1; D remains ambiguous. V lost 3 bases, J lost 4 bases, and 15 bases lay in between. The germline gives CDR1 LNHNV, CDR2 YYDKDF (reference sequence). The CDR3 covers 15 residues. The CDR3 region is CATSRGSVVRTEAFF. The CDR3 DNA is TGTGCCACCAGCAGGGGGTCGGTTGTTCGCACTGAAGCTTTCTTT.

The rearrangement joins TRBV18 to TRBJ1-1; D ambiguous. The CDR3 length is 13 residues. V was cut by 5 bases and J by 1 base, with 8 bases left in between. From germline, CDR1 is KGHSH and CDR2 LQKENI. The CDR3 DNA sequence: TGTGCCAGCTCAGAGAAAGGGAACACTGAAGCTTTCTTT. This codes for CASSEKGNTEAFF.

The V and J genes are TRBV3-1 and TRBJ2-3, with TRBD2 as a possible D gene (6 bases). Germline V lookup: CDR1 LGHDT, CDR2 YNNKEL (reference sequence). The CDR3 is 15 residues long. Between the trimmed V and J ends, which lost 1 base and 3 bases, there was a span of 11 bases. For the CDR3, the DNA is TGTGCCAGCAGCCAAGTCCGACTAGGAACAGATACGCAGTATTTT. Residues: CASSQVRLGTDTQYF.

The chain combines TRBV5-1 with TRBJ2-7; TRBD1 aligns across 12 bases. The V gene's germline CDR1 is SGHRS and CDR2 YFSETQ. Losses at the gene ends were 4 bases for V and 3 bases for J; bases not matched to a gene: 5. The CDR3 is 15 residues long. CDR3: CASSLGTGGVYEQYF. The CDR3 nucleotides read TGCGCCAGCAGCCTTGGGACAGGGGGCGTCTACGAGCAGTACTTC.

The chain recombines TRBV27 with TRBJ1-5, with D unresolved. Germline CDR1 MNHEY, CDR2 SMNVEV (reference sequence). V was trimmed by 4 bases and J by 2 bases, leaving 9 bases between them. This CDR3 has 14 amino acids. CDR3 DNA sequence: TGTGCCAGCAGTTCCTTGTTCGGCAATCAGCCCCAGCATTTT. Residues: CASSSLFGNQPQHF.

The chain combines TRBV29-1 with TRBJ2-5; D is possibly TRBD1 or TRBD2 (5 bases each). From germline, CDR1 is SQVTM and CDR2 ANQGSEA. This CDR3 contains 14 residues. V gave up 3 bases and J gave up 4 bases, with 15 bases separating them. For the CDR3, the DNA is TGCAGCGTTGAGGGGGTCGACCAGCTAGAGACCCAGTACTTC. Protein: CSVEGVDQLETQYF.

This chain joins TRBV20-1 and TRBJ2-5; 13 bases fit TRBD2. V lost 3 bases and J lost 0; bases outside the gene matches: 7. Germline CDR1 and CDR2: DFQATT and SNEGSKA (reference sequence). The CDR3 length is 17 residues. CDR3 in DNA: TGCAGTGCTAGTGGACTAGCGGGGGATCCCTACCAAGAGACCCAGTACTTC. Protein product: CSASGLAGDPYQETQYF.

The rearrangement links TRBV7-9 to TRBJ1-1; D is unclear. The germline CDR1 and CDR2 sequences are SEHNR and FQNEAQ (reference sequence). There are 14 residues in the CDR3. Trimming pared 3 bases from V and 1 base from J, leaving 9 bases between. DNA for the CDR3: TGTGCCAGCAGCTTTGGGATAGCGAACACTGAAGCTTTCTTT. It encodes CASSFGIANTEAFF.

CDR3 nucleotides: TGCGCCAGCAGCTTGTTCGCTGGACAGCGTAATGAAAAACTGTTTTTT. The encoded protein is CASSLFAGQRNEKLFF. The V gene is TRBV5-1, the J gene TRBJ1-4, with D perhaps matching TRBD1 (6 bases). The CDR3 is made up of 16 amino acids. V gave up 1 base and J gave up 4 bases, with 14 bases separating them. Germline CDR1 reads SGHRS; CDR2 reads YFSETQ.

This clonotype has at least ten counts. The CDR3 bases are TGTGCCAGCAGCGTAGGATCGGATACGCAGTATTTT. Its protein is CASSVGSDTQYF. The rearrangement links TRBV9 to TRBJ2-3; D is unresolved. The germline V gene has CDR1 SGDLS and CDR2 YYNGEE. Between the trimmed V and J ends, which lost 0 bases and 6 bases, there was a span of 5 bases. This CDR3 region has 12 residues. Based on the CDR3 plus reference TRBV9 and TRBJ2-3, the full variable domain is DSGVTQTPKHLITATGQRVTLRCSPRSGDLSVYWYQQSLDQGLQFLIQYYNGEERAKGNILERFSAQQFPDLHSELNLSSLELGDSALYFCASSVGSDTQYFGPGTRLTVL.

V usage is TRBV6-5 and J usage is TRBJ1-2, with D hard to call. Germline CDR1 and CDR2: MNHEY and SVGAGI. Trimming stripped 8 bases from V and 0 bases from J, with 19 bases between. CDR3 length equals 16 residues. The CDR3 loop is CASHRAGSTSNYGYTF. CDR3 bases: TGTGCCAGCCACCGGGCCGGATCCACTTCTAACTATGGCTACACCTTC.

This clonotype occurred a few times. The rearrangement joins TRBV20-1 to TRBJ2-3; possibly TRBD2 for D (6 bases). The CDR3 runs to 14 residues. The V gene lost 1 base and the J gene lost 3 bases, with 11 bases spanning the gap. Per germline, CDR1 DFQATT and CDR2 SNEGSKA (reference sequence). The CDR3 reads CSARVVSGTDTQYF. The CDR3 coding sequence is TGCAGTGCTAGAGTGGTTAGCGGAACAGATACGCAGTATTTT.

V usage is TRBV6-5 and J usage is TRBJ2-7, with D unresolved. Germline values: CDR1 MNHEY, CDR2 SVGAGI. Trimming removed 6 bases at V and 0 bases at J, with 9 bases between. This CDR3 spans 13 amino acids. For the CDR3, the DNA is TGTGCCAGCAGAGCACCAAGCTCCTACGAGCAGTACTTC. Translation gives CASRAPSSYEQYF.